This is a list of T cell receptor beta chains from one sample in a study of T cells in Graves' hyperthyroidism and ophthalmopathy. MiXCR was run by TCRdb on the multiplex PCR reads, yielding one entry per CDR3 protein. The table records fewer than 350,000 distinct CDR3 sequences, roughly 18% of them present only once. Sequencing used blood. These receptors were obtained from a man aged 50 or older with Graves' ophthalmopathy. CDR3s include the opening cysteine and the closing phenylalanine or tryptophan. Each record gives: clone size, D gene, J gene, V gene, CDR3 protein, CDR3 DNA. D genes are given only for firm matches. The size field is filled for only some rows; it gives once, few, many or a size class.

clone size: few; D gene: -; J gene: TRBJ2-5; V gene: TRBV10-3; CDR3 protein: CAISEERIQYF; CDR3 DNA: TGTGCCATCAGTGAAGAGCGGATACAGTACTTC
clone size: -; D gene: TRBD1; J gene: TRBJ2-2; V gene: TRBV6-6; CDR3 protein: CASSYSQGAGGELFF; CDR3 DNA: TGTGCCAGCAGTTACTCACAGGGGGCGGGCGGGGAGCTGTTTTTT
clone size: few; D gene: TRBD1; J gene: TRBJ2-5; V gene: TRBV6-5; CDR3 protein: CASSYATGGQGQETQYF; CDR3 DNA: TGTGCCAGCAGTTACGCAACCGGGGGACAGGGGCAAGAGACCCAGTACTTC
clone size: many; D gene: -; J gene: TRBJ2-4; V gene: TRBV20-1; CDR3 protein: CSASPVDGSKNIQYF; CDR3 DNA: TGCAGTGCTTCTCCCGTGGATGGCTCCAAAAACATTCAGTACTTC
clone size: many; D gene: TRBD2; J gene: TRBJ2-7; V gene: TRBV2; CDR3 protein: CASNAGVGGEQYF; CDR3 DNA: TGTGCCAGCAACGCGGGAGTGGGGGGCGAGCAGTACTTC
clone size: many; D gene: -; J gene: TRBJ1-1; V gene: TRBV2; CDR3 protein: CASSPWQGAFF; CDR3 DNA: TGTGCCAGCAGTCCCTGGCAGGGAGCTTTCTTT
clone size: few; D gene: -; J gene: TRBJ1-6; V gene: TRBV11-2; CDR3 protein: CASTKQWTNSPLHF; CDR3 DNA: TGTGCCAGCACCAAACAGTGGACTAATTCACCCCTCCACTTT
clone size: many; D gene: -; J gene: TRBJ2-3; V gene: TRBV12-3/TRBV12-4; CDR3 protein: CASSLLDTQYF; CDR3 DNA: TGTGCCAGCAGTTTATTGGATACGCAGTATTTT
clone size: many; D gene: -; J gene: TRBJ2-1; V gene: TRBV5-1; CDR3 protein: CASSKSGSEQFF; CDR3 DNA: TGCGCCAGCAGCAAAAGCGGGTCTGAGCAGTTCTTC
clone size: -; D gene: -; J gene: TRBJ1-5; V gene: TRBV7-6; CDR3 protein: CASSTGAGKGNQPQHF; CDR3 DNA: TGTGCCAGCAGCACCGGGGCAGGGAAAGGCAATCAGCCCCAGCATTTT
clone size: few; D gene: TRBD2; J gene: TRBJ2-2; V gene: TRBV10-3; CDR3 protein: CAISESLAGGAGELFF; CDR3 DNA: TGTGCCATCAGTGAGTCTCTGGCGGGAGGGGCCGGGGAGCTGTTTTTT
clone size: few; D gene: -; J gene: TRBJ2-6; V gene: TRBV9; CDR3 protein: CASSANRGGGLTLSGANVLTF; CDR3 DNA: TGTGCCAGCAGCGCAAACAGGGGCGGAGGGCTGACACTCTCTGGGGCCAACGTCCTGACTTTC
clone size: few; D gene: TRBD1; J gene: TRBJ1-1; V gene: TRBV18; CDR3 protein: CASSPSTRGHTEAFF; CDR3 DNA: TGTGCCAGCTCACCAAGTACCAGGGGGCACACTGAAGCTTTCTTT
clone size: many; D gene: TRBD1; J gene: TRBJ2-5; V gene: TRBV7-9; CDR3 protein: CASSQRQGEETQYF; CDR3 DNA: TGTGCCAGCAGCCAGCGACAGGGTGAAGAGACCCAGTACTTC
clone size: -; D gene: -; J gene: TRBJ1-5; V gene: TRBV28; CDR3 protein: CASRTPNQPQHF; CDR3 DNA: TGTGCCAGCAGGACACCGAATCAGCCCCAGCATTTT
clone size: -; D gene: -; J gene: TRBJ2-7; V gene: TRBV11-3; CDR3 protein: CASSFYSDREQYF; CDR3 DNA: TGTGCCAGCAGCTTCTATTCGGACAGAGAGCAGTACTTC
clone size: many; D gene: TRBD1; J gene: TRBJ2-2; V gene: TRBV5-1; CDR3 protein: CASSSDRSYTGELFF; CDR3 DNA: TGCGCCAGCAGCTCGGACAGGTCGTACACCGGGGAGCTGTTTTTT
clone size: many; D gene: TRBD2; J gene: TRBJ2-1; V gene: TRBV7-3; CDR3 protein: CASSSFPGLAYEQFF; CDR3 DNA: TGTGCCAGCAGCTCCTTCCCGGGACTAGCCTATGAGCAGTTCTTC
clone size: -; D gene: TRBD1; J gene: TRBJ2-3; V gene: TRBV4-1; CDR3 protein: CASSLSGTGDPDTQYF; CDR3 DNA: TGCGCCAGCAGCCTCTCCGGGACAGGGGATCCAGATACGCAGTATTTT
clone size: many; D gene: -; J gene: TRBJ1-1; V gene: TRBV4-1; CDR3 protein: CASSRTWTELNTEAFF; CDR3 DNA: TGCGCCAGCAGCCGAACTTGGACAGAGTTGAACACTGAAGCTTTCTTT
clone size: many; D gene: -; J gene: TRBJ2-2; V gene: TRBV24-1; CDR3 protein: CATSDFGAGGELFF; CDR3 DNA: TGTGCCACCAGTGATTTTGGTGCCGGCGGGGAGCTGTTTTTT
clone size: many; D gene: -; J gene: TRBJ2-7; V gene: TRBV5-1; CDR3 protein: CASAEENEQYF; CDR3 DNA: TGCGCCAGCGCCGAGGAGAACGAGCAGTACTTC
clone size: many; D gene: -; J gene: TRBJ2-5; V gene: TRBV11-3; CDR3 protein: CASSFTSQETQYF; CDR3 DNA: TGTGCCAGCAGCTTTACCAGCCAAGAGACCCAGTACTTC
clone size: -; D gene: TRBD1; J gene: TRBJ1-3; V gene: TRBV29-1; CDR3 protein: CSVTGVDTIYF; CDR3 DNA: TGCAGCGTAACAGGGGTGGACACCATATATTTT
clone size: -; D gene: -; J gene: TRBJ2-1; V gene: TRBV7-9; CDR3 protein: CASSLAANEQFF; CDR3 DNA: TGTGCCAGCAGCTTAGCAGCGAATGAGCAGTTCTTC
clone size: few; D gene: -; J gene: TRBJ2-1; V gene: TRBV20-1; CDR3 protein: CSAPRAGSSYNEQFF; CDR3 DNA: TGCAGTGCCCCTAGGGCGGGGAGCTCCTACAATGAGCAGTTCTTC
clone size: -; D gene: -; J gene: TRBJ2-1; V gene: TRBV6-1; CDR3 protein: CASRPGLSYNEQFF; CDR3 DNA: TGTGCCAGCAGGCCGGGACTGTCCTACAATGAGCAGTTCTTC
clone size: few; D gene: -; J gene: TRBJ1-2; V gene: TRBV6-5; CDR3 protein: CASSYGGGGYTF; CDR3 DNA: TGTGCCAGCAGTTACGGGGGTGGCGGCTACACCTTC
clone size: many; D gene: -; J gene: TRBJ2-7; V gene: TRBV27; CDR3 protein: CASSSNWDTRVVYEQYF; CDR3 DNA: TGTGCCAGCAGTTCAAACTGGGACACAAGGGTGGTGTACGAGCAGTACTTC
clone size: many; D gene: TRBD2; J gene: TRBJ2-1; V gene: TRBV11-1; CDR3 protein: CASSLEGLAWGYNEQFF; CDR3 DNA: TGTGCCAGCAGCTTAGAGGGACTAGCATGGGGATACAATGAGCAGTTCTTC
clone size: many; D gene: TRBD2; J gene: TRBJ2-6; V gene: TRBV20-1; CDR3 protein: CSASGGVGANVLTF; CDR3 DNA: TGCAGTGCTAGCGGGGGGGTCGGGGCCAACGTCCTGACTTTC
clone size: few; D gene: TRBD2; J gene: TRBJ2-7; V gene: TRBV28; CDR3 protein: CASSFGGSYSYEQYF; CDR3 DNA: TGTGCCAGCAGTTTCGGCGGGAGCTACTCCTACGAGCAGTACTTC
clone size: many; D gene: -; J gene: TRBJ2-5; V gene: TRBV5-8; CDR3 protein: CASSLPRSGETQYF; CDR3 DNA: TGTGCCAGCAGCTTGCCCAGGAGCGGGGAGACCCAGTACTTC
clone size: -; D gene: -; J gene: TRBJ1-6; V gene: TRBV12-3/TRBV12-4; CDR3 protein: CASRIRNSPLHF; CDR3 DNA: TGTGCCAGCAGGATCCGTAATTCACCCCTCCACTTT
clone size: many; D gene: -; J gene: TRBJ1-1; V gene: TRBV3-1; CDR3 protein: CASRDTGLNTEAFF; CDR3 DNA: TGTGCCAGCAGGGACACCGGTCTGAACACTGAAGCTTTCTTT
clone size: -; D gene: TRBD1; J gene: TRBJ1-5; V gene: TRBV7-8; CDR3 protein: CVSSLQGRWANQPQHF; CDR3 DNA: TGTGTCAGCAGCTTACAGGGGAGGTGGGCAAATCAGCCCCAGCATTTT
clone size: many; D gene: TRBD2; J gene: TRBJ2-5; V gene: TRBV3-1; CDR3 protein: CASSPRVAGETQYF; CDR3 DNA: TGTGCCAGCAGCCCGCGTGTAGCGGGAGAGACCCAGTACTTC
clone size: -; D gene: -; J gene: TRBJ2-3; V gene: TRBV20-1; CDR3 protein: CSAAAVREGTDTQYF; CDR3 DNA: TGCAGTGCGGCGGCTGTTAGGGAGGGCACAGATACGCAGTATTTT
clone size: many; D gene: -; J gene: TRBJ2-1; V gene: TRBV2; CDR3 protein: CASSEAGGYNEQFF; CDR3 DNA: TGTGCCAGCAGTGAAGCGGGAGGCTACAATGAGCAGTTCTTC
clone size: -; D gene: -; J gene: TRBJ2-5; V gene: TRBV29-1; CDR3 protein: CSVESRFQETQYF; CDR3 DNA: TGCAGCGTTGAGTCGAGGTTCCAAGAGACCCAGTACTTC
clone size: -; D gene: -; J gene: TRBJ1-2; V gene: TRBV28; CDR3 protein: CASSIGGGSYGYTF; CDR3 DNA: TGTGCCAGCAGTATTGGGGGAGGAAGCTATGGCTACACCTTC
clone size: -; D gene: -; J gene: TRBJ1-2; V gene: TRBV6-2/TRBV6-3; CDR3 protein: CASIPSWGSGYTF; CDR3 DNA: TGTGCCAGCATCCCCTCGTGGGGATCTGGCTACACCTTC
clone size: -; D gene: TRBD1; J gene: TRBJ2-5; V gene: TRBV12-3/TRBV12-4; CDR3 protein: CASSGTGEQLIQETQYF; CDR3 DNA: TGTGCCAGCAGTGGGACAGGGGAACAATTGATCCAAGAGACCCAGTACTTC
clone size: many; D gene: -; J gene: TRBJ2-7; V gene: TRBV3-1; CDR3 protein: CASSQEGEQYF; CDR3 DNA: TGTGCCAGCAGCCAAGAAGGGGAGCAGTACTTC
clone size: -; D gene: -; J gene: TRBJ1-4; V gene: TRBV6-6; CDR3 protein: CASSYIPSEGFDEKLFF; CDR3 DNA: TGTGCCAGCAGTTACATCCCCTCGGAGGGGTTCGATGAAAAACTGTTTTTT
clone size: many; D gene: -; J gene: TRBJ2-6; V gene: TRBV20-1; CDR3 protein: CSARDRGGNLSSGANVLTF; CDR3 DNA: TGCAGTGCTAGAGATCGAGGAGGAAATCTCAGCTCTGGGGCCAACGTCCTGACTTTC
clone size: few; D gene: -; J gene: TRBJ2-1; V gene: TRBV24-1; CDR3 protein: CATSSVARNEQFF; CDR3 DNA: TGTGCCACCAGCTCCGTAGCTAGGAATGAGCAGTTCTTC
clone size: few; D gene: TRBD2; J gene: TRBJ2-1; V gene: TRBV28; CDR3 protein: CASSSSGTSVYNEQFF; CDR3 DNA: TGTGCCAGCAGTTCGTCCGGGACTAGCGTATACAATGAGCAGTTCTTC
clone size: many; D gene: -; J gene: TRBJ2-7; V gene: TRBV20-1; CDR3 protein: CSAQGEGGHEQYF; CDR3 DNA: TGCAGTGCCCAAGGGGAAGGAGGCCACGAGCAGTACTTC
clone size: many; D gene: -; J gene: TRBJ2-3; V gene: TRBV5-6; CDR3 protein: CASSLEVADTQYF; CDR3 DNA: TGTGCCAGCAGCTTGGAAGTCGCGGATACGCAGTATTTT
clone size: -; D gene: -; J gene: TRBJ2-3; V gene: TRBV5-1; CDR3 protein: CASSIHSPLGGDTQYF; CDR3 DNA: TGCGCCAGCAGCATCCATTCCCCTCTAGGGGGAGATACGCAGTATTTT